This T cell receptor (beta chain) stems from a study of CD8+CD57+ T cells in acquired aplastic anemia. Study context: The sorted CD4+ and CD8+ cells yielded an average around 3.2 ug of DNA. CD4+ cells from healthy donors averaged about 10.8 million reads.

Study-wide results and limits: Found in both controls and patients were some 31 CD8+ CDR3 sequences. Patients and controls had CD8+ Simpson's diversity values that were not significantly distinct.

Trimming stripped 11 bases from V and 5 bases from J, with 12 bases between. The CDR3 extends over 11 amino acids. Germline V gene data show CDR1 as LNHDA and CDR2 as SQIVND (reference sequence). The study profiled TCR beta VDJ and CDR3 using genomic DNA as template. TCRdb reprocessed the reads via MiXCR and lists one record per CDR3 protein. The sample consists of 98,000 or so distinct CDR3 sequences, roughly 51% of them appearing once. There are many counts of this clonotype. The antigen is unknown. The specimen was sorted CD4+, CD8+, or CD8+CD57+ T cells (not recorded which) from PBMCs. This TCR derives from a human donor in good health, serving as a control. The chain uses TRBV19 and TRBJ1-1; D ambiguous. The CDR3 DNA is TGTGCCTCTCAAGGGTTTACTGAAGCTTTCTTT. Amino acids: CASQGFTEAFF. The full variable domain, in which reference TRBV19 and TRBJ1-1 provide the parts outside the CDR3, is DGGITQSPKYLFRKEGQNVTLSCEQNLNHDAMYWYRQDPGQGLRLIYYSQIVNDFQKGDIAEGYSVSREKKESFPLTVTSAQKNPTAFYLCASQGFTEAFFGQGTRLTVV.